The rows below give T cell receptor beta chains drawn from one sample of a study of T-cell reconstitution after alpha-beta-depleted transplantation in children. TCRdb reprocessed the PCR reads with MiXCR, giving one entry per CDR3 protein. This sample has more than 450,000 distinct CDR3 sequences, with about 18% found just once. The sample here was PBMCs from the stem cell graft donor, taken from the stem cell graft. These receptors were obtained from a human donor who donated a stem cell graft to a child with acute lymphoblastic leukemia. The CDR3 runs from the conserved cysteine through the conserved F or W. Fields, in order: CDR3 DNA, CDR3 protein, V gene, D gene, J gene, clone size. D genes are given only for firm matches. Not all rows give a size; the values are once, few, many and, for expanded clones, a class.

TGTGCCAGCAGCTTGGACAGGGATAGGTACGAGCAGTACTTC | CASSLDRDRYEQYF | TRBV5-6 | NA | TRBJ2-7 | NA
TGTGCCAGCAAGTTGGCAGATACGCAGTATTTT | CASKLADTQYF | TRBV9 | NA | TRBJ2-3 | NA
TGTGCCAGCAGTCCGGACAGGGGACGAGGGAACTACAATGAGCAGTTCTTC | CASSPDRGRGNYNEQFF | TRBV12-3/TRBV12-4 | TRBD1 | TRBJ2-1 | few
TGCAGTGCTACAACAGGTCGCCTCTTTACTGGAAACACCATATATTTT | CSATTGRLFTGNTIYF | TRBV20-1 | NA | TRBJ1-3 | NA
TGTGCCAGCAGTGACAGTCAGGGGCAGTTCTTC | CASSDSQGQFF | TRBV2 | NA | TRBJ2-1 | once
TGTGCCTGGAGTGTTGGGCTTCACCACAATGAGCAGTTCTTC | CAWSVGLHHNEQFF | TRBV30 | NA | TRBJ2-1 | few
TGCAGTGCTCGAGAGGGCAGGGCCGGCCCCTACAATGAGCAGTTCTTC | CSAREGRAGPYNEQFF | TRBV20-1 | NA | TRBJ2-1 | NA
TGTGCCAGCAATTCACAGGGGTCCAAAAACATTCAGTACTTC | CASNSQGSKNIQYF | TRBV2 | TRBD1 | TRBJ2-4 | few
TGTGCCAGCAGTAGCGGAGCGGGGGGCACAGATACGCAGTATTTT | CASSSGAGGTDTQYF | TRBV6-5 | TRBD2 | TRBJ2-3 | many
TGTGCCGCCGGCCACAGGGAGTATGGCTACACCTTC | CAAGHREYGYTF | TRBV27 | NA | TRBJ1-2 | few
TGCGCCAGCAGCCAAGATGGGACAATGAACACTGAAGCTTTCTTT | CASSQDGTMNTEAFF | TRBV4-1 | NA | TRBJ1-1 | few
TGTGCCAGCAGCTCCCTCCTCATGAACACTGAAGCTTTCTTT | CASSSLLMNTEAFF | TRBV3-1 | NA | TRBJ1-1 | few
TGTGCCAGCAATCAGGGCCCTGAAGCTTTCTTT | CASNQGPEAFF | TRBV19 | NA | TRBJ1-1 | NA
TGTGCCAGCAGCCCCCCCCCGGGGGATTTTGAAAAACTGTTTTTT | CASSPPPGDFEKLFF | TRBV9 | NA | TRBJ1-4 | few
TGTGCCAGCAGCCAAGATGTGAGCGGGAGACAGTTCTTC | CASSQDVSGRQFF | TRBV3-1 | TRBD2 | TRBJ2-1 | few
TGTGCCAGCAGTGAATCCGGCAGGATCACCTACAATGAGCAGTTCTTC | CASSESGRITYNEQFF | TRBV25-1 | NA | TRBJ2-1 | NA
TGTGCCAGCAGTATCTTGGGCGAGCAGTACTTC | CASSILGEQYF | TRBV12-3/TRBV12-4 | NA | TRBJ2-7 | many
TGTGCCAGCAGCTTAGGACCGTCCCCCGGGGCAGAGACCCAGTACTTC | CASSLGPSPGAETQYF | TRBV7-9 | NA | TRBJ2-5 | few
TGTGCCAGTAGTATAGGACTAGCGGGAATCAATGAGCAGTTCTTC | CASSIGLAGINEQFF | TRBV19 | TRBD2 | TRBJ2-1 | NA
TGTGCCAGCAGCCAGCCCACTAGCGGGAGGGCATACGAGCAGTACTTC | CASSQPTSGRAYEQYF | TRBV3-1 | TRBD2 | TRBJ2-7 | NA
TGTGCCAGCAGCCAACTATCTCGCTCTCTGTCCAAAAACATTCAGTACTTC | CASSQLSRSLSKNIQYF | TRBV3-1 | NA | TRBJ2-4 | few
TGTGCCAGCTCACCGGGGGGTAATATGGGCAATCAGCCCCAGCATTTT | CASSPGGNMGNQPQHF | TRBV18 | NA | TRBJ1-5 | few